This T cell receptor (beta chain) was recovered during a study of tumor-infiltrating lymphocytes in primary liver carcinoma. Study as a whole: Spanning 4.2 to 10 cm, the tumors were T1-T3 N0M0. Yields of productive TCRbeta reads ranged from roughly 3.5 to 7.13 million per sample and were similar across tissue types.

Taking about 18-30 mg of unsorted bulk tissue, the authors co-extracted RNA and DNA. Germline CDR1 is SGHKS and CDR2 is YYEKEE (reference sequence). V was cut by 2 bases and J by 0 bases, with 18 bases left in between. This CDR3 is 17 amino acids long. The sample holds many counts of this clonotype. The researchers produced TCR beta cDNA from around 500 ng total RNA with a constant-region primer. Libraries covering TCR beta were generated through three nested multiplex PCR rounds (using a slightly modified ARM-PCR). Primers for the first two PCR rounds were TRBV1-TRBV30 forward primers and a C-beta reverse primer (10 cycles per round). TCRdb called the multiplex PCR reads again in MiXCR, with one record for every CDR3 protein. The sample lists about 92,000 distinct CDR3 sequences; about 70% were seen once.

The sequence derives from a man aged 40-55 years with primary liver carcinoma and hepatitis B virus infection. Sequenced sample: tumor-adjacent normal liver tissue. The J gene is TRBJ2-7, the V gene TRBV5-5; D possibly uses TRBD1 or TRBD2 (5 bases each). CDR3 nucleotides: TGTGCCAGCAGCTTCCGGGAAGGGGCAGGGAGCTCCTACGAGCAGTACTTC. It specifies CASSFREGAGSSYEQYF.